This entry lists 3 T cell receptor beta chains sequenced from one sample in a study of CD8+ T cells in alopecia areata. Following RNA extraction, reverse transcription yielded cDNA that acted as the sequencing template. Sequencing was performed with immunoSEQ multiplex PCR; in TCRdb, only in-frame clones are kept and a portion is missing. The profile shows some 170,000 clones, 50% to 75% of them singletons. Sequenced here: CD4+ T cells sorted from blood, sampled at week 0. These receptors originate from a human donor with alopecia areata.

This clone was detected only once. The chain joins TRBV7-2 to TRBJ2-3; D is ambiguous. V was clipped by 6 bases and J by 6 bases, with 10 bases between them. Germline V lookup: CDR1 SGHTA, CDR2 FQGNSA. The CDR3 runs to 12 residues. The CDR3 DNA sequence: TGTGCCAGCAGTATTGGGTGGGATACGCAGTATTTT. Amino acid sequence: CASSIGWDTQYF.

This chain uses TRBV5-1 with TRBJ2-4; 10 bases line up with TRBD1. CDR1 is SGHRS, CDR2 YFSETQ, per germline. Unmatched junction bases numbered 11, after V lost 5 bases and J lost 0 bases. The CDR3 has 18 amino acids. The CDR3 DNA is TGCGCCAGCAGGAGGGGGGACAGGGGTAATGGAGCCAAAAACATTCAGTACTTC. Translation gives CASRRGDRGNGAKNIQYF.

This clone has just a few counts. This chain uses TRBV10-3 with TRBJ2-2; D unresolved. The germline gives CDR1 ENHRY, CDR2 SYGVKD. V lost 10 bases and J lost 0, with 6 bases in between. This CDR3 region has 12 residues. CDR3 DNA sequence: TGTGCCAGCGAGTCGAACACCGGGGAGCTGTTTTTT. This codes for CASESNTGELFF.